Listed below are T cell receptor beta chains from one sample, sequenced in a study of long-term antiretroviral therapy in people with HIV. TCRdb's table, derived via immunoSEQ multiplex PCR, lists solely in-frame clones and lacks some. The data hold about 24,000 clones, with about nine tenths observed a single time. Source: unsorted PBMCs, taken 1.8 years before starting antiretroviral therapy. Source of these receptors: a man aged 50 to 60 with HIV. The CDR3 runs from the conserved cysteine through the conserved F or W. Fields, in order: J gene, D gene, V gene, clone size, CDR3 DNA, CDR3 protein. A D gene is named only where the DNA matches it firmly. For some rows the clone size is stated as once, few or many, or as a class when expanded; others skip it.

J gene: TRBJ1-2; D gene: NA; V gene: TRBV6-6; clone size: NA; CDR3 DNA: TGTGCCAGCAGGCCCCCACAGGGTAGGAACTATGGCTACACCTTC; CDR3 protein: CASRPPQGRNYGYTF
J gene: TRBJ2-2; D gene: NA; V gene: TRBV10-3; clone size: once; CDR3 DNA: TGTGCCATCAGTGATAGGGCCTCTCGGGACACCGGGGAGCTGTTTTTT; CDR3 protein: CAISDRASRDTGELFF
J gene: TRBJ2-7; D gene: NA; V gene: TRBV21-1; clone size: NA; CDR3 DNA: TGTGCCAGCAGCAAAAGGACAGAATATTACGAGCAGTACTTC; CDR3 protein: CASSKRTEYYEQYF
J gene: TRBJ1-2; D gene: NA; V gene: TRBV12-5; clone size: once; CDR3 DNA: TGTGCTAGTGGTTTGGCCGGGGGCCGTGGCTACACCTTC; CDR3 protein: CASGLAGGRGYTF
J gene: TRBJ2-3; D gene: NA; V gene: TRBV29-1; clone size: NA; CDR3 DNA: TGCAGCGTTGATTGGGGGCAAGATACGCAGTATTTT; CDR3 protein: CSVDWGQDTQYF
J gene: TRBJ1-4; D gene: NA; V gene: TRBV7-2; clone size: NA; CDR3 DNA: TGTGCCAGCAGCTTATGGGGAGATGAAAAACTGTTTTTT; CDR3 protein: CASSLWGDEKLFF
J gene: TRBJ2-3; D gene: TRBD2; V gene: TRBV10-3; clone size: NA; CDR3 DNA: TGTGCCATCAGAGCGGGAGCTGAAGATACGCAGTATTTT; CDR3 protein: CAIRAGAEDTQYF
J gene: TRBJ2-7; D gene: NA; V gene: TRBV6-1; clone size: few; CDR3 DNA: TGTGCCATCCAATGGCCCGCCTACGAGCAGTACTTC; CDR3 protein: CAIQWPAYEQYF
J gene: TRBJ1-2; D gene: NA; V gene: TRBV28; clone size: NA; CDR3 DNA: TGTGCCAGCAGTTTAGACCCCGCGGCTCGTTGGGGCTACACCTTC; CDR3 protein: CASSLDPAARWGYTF
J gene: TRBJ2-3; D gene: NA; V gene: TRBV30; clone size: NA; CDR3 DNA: TGTGCCTGGAGCACGTTGGGTAGCGCCACAGATACGCAGTATTTT; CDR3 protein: CAWSTLGSATDTQYF
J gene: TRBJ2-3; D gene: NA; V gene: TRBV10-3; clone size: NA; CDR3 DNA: TGTGCCATCAGTGAAAAGGGGGAGGATACGCAGTATTTT; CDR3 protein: CAISEKGEDTQYF